This section outlines one T cell receptor (beta chain) sequence together with its context. Its antigen is not identified. The sample originates from a study of cytomegalovirus exposure and HLA in healthy donors. Clones were sequenced by immunoSEQ multiplex PCR, and TCRdb holds only the in-frame ones, with some missing. Of about 160,000 clones listed, around 89% are singletons. The V and J ends lost 4 bases and 2 bases, in that order; junction bases with no gene match: 1. The length of the CDR3 is 15 residues. In germline, CDR1 is LGHNA, CDR2 YSLEER. Whole-study results and caveats: A subsequent analysis found that TCR clusters from the first cohort also tended to co-occur in the 120 or so validation repertoires, with about 93% of cluster scores above 0. Cytomegalovirus association was assigned to about 180 TCR beta chains.

V and J are TRBV4-3 and TRBJ2-1; 11 bases fit TRBD1. This clonotype was obtained from a man aged 18 to 30 in good health and CMV-seronegative. Sequencing was done on a sample of PBMCs. CDR3 in DNA: TGCGCCAGCAGCCCGGACAGGGGGCCCTACAATGAGCAGTTCTTC. Translated, it gives CASSPDRGPYNEQFF.